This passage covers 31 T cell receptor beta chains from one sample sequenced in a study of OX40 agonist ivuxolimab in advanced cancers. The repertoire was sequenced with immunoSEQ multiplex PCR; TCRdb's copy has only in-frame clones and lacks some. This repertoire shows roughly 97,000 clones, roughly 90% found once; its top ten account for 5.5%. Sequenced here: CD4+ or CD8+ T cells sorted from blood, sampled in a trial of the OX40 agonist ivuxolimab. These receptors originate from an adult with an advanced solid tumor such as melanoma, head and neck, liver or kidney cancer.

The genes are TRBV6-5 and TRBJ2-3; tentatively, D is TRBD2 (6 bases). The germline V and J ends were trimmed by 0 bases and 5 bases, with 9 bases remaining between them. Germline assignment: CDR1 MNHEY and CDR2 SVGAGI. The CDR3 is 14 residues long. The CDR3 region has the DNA TGTGCCAGCAGTTACTCGGAGGGGAAAGATACGCAGTATTTT. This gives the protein CASSYSEGKDTQYF.

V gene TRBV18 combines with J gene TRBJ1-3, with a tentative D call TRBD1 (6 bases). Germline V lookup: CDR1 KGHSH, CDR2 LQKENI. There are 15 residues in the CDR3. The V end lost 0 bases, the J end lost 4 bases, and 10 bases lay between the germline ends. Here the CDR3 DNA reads TGTGCCAGCTCACCACCGGGCAGGGGAGGAAACACCATATATTTT. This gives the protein CASSPPGRGGNTIYF.

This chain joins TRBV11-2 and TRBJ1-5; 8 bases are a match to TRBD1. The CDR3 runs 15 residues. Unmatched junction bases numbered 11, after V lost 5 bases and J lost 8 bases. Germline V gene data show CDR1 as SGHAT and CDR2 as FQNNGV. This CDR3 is CASSVRTGNLEPQHF. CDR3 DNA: TGTGCCAGCAGCGTCAGGACAGGGAATTTAGAGCCCCAGCATTTT.

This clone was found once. The CDR3 loop reads CASRWGQGAEKLFF. CDR3 coding DNA: TGCGCCAGCAGGTGGGGACAGGGGGCTGAAAAACTGTTTTTT. The gene calls are TRBV5-1 and TRBJ1-4; 12 nucleotides align to TRBD1. J lost 7 bases, V lost 5 bases, and 3 bases had no gene match. CDR1 SGHRS and CDR2 YFSETQ come from the germline V gene. The CDR3 loop spans 14 amino acids.

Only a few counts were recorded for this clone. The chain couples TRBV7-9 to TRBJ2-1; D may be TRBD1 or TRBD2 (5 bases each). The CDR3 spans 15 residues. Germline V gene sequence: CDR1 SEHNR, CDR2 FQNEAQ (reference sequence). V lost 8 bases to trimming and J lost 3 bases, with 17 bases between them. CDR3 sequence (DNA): TGTGCCAGCCACCTAGTTGTGGGGGTCTACAATGAGCAGTTCTTC. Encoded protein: CASHLVVGVYNEQFF.

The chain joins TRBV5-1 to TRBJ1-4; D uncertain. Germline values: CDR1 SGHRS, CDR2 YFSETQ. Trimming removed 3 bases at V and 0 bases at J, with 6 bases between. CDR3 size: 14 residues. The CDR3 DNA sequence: TGCGCCAGCAGCTCGCAGGCAACTAATGAAAAACTGTTTTTT. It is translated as CASSSQATNEKLFF.

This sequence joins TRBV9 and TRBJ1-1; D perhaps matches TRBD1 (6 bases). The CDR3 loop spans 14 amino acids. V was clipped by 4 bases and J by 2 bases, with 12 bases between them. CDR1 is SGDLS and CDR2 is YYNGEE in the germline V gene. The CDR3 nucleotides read TGTGCCAGCAGCAGGGGGGACACCAACACTGAAGCTTTCTTT. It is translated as CASSRGDTNTEAFF.

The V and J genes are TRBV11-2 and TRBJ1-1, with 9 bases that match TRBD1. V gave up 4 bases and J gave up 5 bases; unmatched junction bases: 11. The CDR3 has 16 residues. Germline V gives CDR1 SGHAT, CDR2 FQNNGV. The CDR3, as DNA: TGTGCCAGCAGCTCAAGGGGACAGGGAGGTGGAACTGAAGCTTTCTTT. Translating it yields CASSSRGQGGGTEAFF.

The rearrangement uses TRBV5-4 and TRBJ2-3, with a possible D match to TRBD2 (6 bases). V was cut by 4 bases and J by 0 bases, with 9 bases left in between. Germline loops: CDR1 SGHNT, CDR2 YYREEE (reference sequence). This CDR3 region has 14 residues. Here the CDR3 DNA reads TGTGCCAGCAGCCGGGACTCTAGCACAGATACGCAGTATTTT. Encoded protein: CASSRDSSTDTQYF.

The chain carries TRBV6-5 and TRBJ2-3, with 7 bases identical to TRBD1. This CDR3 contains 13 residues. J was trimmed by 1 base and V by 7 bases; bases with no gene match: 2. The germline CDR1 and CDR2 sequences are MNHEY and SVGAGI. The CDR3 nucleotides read TGTGCCAGCATTGGGACAGGCACAGATACGCAGTATTTT. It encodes CASIGTGTDTQYF.

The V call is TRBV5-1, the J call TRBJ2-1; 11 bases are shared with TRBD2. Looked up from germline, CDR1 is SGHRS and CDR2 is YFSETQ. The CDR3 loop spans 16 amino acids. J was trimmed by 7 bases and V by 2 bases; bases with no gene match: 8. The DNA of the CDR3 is TGCGCCAGCAGCTTCACGACTAGCGGGATTTGGAATGAGCAGTTCTTC. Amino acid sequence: CASSFTTSGIWNEQFF.

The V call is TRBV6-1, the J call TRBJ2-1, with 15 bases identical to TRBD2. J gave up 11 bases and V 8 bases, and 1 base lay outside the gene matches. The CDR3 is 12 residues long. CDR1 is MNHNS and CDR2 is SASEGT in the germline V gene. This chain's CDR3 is CASGLAGGQQFF. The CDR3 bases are TGTGCCAGCGGACTAGCGGGGGGGCAGCAGTTCTTC.

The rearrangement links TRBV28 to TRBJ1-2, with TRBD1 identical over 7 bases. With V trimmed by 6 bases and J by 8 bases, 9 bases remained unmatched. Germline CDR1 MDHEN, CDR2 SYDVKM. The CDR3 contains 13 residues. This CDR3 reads CASRGEGAWGYTF. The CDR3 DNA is TGTGCCAGCAGAGGGGAGGGGGCGTGGGGCTACACCTTC.

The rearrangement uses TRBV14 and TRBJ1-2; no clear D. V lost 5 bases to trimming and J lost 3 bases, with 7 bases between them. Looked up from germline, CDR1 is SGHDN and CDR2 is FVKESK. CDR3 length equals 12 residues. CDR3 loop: CASSFSYYGYTF. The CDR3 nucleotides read TGTGCCAGCAGCTTCAGTTACTATGGCTACACCTTC. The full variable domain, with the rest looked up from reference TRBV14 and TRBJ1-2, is EAGVTQFPSHSVIEKGQTVTLRCDPISGHDNLYWYRRVMGKEIKFLLHFVKESKQDESGMPNNRFLAERTGGTYSTLKVQPAELEDSGVYFCASSFSYYGYTFGSGTRLTVV.

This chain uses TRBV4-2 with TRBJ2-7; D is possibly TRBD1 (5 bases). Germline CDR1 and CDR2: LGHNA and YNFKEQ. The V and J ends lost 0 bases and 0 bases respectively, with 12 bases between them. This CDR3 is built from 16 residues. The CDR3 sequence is CASSQEQAGHSYEQYF. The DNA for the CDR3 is TGTGCCAGCAGCCAAGAACAGGCAGGGCACTCCTACGAGCAGTACTTC.

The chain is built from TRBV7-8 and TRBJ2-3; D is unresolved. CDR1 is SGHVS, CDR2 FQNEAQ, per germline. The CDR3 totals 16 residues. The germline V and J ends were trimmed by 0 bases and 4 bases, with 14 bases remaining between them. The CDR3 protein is CASSLAVAGVPDTQYF. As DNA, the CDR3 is TGTGCCAGCAGCTTAGCGGTAGCTGGGGTCCCAGATACGCAGTATTTT.

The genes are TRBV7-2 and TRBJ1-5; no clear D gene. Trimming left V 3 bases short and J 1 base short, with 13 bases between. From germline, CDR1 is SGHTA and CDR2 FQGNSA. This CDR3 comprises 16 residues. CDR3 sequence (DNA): TGTGCCAGCAGCTTTGGTTTGTACCCCAGCAATCAGCCCCAGCATTTT. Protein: CASSFGLYPSNQPQHF.

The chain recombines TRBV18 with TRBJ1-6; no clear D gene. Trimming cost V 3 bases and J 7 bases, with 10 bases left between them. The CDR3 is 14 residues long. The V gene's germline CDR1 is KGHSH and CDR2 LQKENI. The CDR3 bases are TGTGCCAGCTCACCCCTGGGCAGAAATTCACCCCTCCACTTT. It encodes CASSPLGRNSPLHF.

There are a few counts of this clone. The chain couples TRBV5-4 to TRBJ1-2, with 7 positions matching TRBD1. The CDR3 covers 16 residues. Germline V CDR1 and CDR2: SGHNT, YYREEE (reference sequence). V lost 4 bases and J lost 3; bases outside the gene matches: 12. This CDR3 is CASSQDQGVGDYGYTF. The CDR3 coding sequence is TGTGCCAGCAGCCAAGATCAGGGGGTGGGGGACTATGGCTACACCTTC.

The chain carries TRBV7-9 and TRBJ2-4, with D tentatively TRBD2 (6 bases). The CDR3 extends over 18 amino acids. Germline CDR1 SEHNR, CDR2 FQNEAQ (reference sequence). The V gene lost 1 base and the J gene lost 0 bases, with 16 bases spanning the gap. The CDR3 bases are TGTGCCAGCAGCTTAGTTACCTTAGCGGAACTAGCCAAAAACATTCAGTACTTC. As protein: CASSLVTLAELAKNIQYF.

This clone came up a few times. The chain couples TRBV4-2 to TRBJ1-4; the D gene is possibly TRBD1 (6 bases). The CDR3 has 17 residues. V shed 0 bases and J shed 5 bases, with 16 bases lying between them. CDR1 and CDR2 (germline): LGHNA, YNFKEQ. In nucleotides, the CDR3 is TGTGCCAGCAGCCAAGAAGTAATCAGGGGTACGAATGAAAAACTGTTTTTT. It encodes CASSQEVIRGTNEKLFF.

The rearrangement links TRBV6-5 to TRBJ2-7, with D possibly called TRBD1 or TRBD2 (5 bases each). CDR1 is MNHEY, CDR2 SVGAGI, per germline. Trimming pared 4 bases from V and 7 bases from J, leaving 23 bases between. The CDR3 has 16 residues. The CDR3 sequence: CASSSPQRGTTGEQYF. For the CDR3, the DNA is TGTGCCAGCAGTTCCCCCCAGAGGGGAACTACGGGGGAGCAGTACTTC.

The CDR3 DNA sequence: TGTGCCAGCGGTCCTAGCGGGAAAAATTCGCATGAGCAGTTCTTC. Encoded protein: CASGPSGKNSHEQFF. The V gene is TRBV7-2, the J gene TRBJ2-1; 9 bases are a match to TRBD2. The CDR3 is 15 amino acids. V lost 8 bases, J lost 8 bases, and 13 bases stayed unmatched. Germline V CDR1 and CDR2: SGHTA, FQGNSA.

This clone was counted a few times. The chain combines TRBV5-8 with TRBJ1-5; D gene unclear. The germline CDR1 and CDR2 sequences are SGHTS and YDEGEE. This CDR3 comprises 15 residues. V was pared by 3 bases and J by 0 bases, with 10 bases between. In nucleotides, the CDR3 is TGTGCCAGCAGCTCGTGGACGGTTAGCAATCAGCCCCAGCATTTT. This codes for CASSSWTVSNQPQHF.

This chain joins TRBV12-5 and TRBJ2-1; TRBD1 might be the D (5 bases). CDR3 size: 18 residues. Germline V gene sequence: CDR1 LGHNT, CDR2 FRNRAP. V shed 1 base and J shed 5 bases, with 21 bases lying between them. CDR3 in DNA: TGTGCTAGTGGTTTGGGCTATCCTAGGGCAGGGCAAAACAATGAGCAGTTCTTC. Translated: CASGLGYPRAGQNNEQFF.

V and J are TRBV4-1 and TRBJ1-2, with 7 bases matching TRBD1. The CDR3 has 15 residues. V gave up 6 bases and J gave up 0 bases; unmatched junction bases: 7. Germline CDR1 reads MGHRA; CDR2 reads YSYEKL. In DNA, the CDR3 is TGCGCCAGCAGACCAGGGGGGTTGGCTAACTATGGCTACACCTTC. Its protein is CASRPGGLANYGYTF.

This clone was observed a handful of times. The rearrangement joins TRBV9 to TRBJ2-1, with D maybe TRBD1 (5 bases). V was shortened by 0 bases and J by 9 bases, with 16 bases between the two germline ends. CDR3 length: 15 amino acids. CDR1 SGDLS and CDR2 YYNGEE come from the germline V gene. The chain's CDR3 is CASSVARAGQGEQFF. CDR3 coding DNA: TGTGCCAGCAGCGTAGCTCGGGCAGGACAAGGTGAGCAGTTCTTC.

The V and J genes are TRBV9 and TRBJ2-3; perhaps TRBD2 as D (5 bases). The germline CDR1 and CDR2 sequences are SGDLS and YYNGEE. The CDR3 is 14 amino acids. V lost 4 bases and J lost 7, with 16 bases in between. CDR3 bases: TGTGCCAGCAGCCCCCAACTAGTACCGTATACGCAGTATTTT. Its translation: CASSPQLVPYTQYF.

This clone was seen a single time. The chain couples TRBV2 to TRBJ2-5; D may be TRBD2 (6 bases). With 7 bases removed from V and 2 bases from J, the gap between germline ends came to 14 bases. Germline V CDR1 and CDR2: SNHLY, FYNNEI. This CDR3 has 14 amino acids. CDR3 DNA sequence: TGTGCCAGCACTGGAAAGGGAGGTCAAGAGACCCAGTACTTC. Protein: CASTGKGGQETQYF.

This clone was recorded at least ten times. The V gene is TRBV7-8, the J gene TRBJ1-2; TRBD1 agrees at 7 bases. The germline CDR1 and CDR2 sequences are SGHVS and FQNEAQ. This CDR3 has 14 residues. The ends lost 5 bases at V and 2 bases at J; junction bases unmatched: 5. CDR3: CASSRQGGNYGYTF. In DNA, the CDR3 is TGTGCCAGCAGCCGACAGGGAGGGAACTATGGCTACACCTTC.

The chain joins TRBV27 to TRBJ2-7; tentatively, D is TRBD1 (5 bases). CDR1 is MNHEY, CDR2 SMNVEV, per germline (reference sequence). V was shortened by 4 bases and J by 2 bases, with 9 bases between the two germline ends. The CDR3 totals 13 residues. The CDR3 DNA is TGTGCCAGCAGTTCGACAGTTCCCTACGAGCAGTACTTC. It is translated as CASSSTVPYEQYF.